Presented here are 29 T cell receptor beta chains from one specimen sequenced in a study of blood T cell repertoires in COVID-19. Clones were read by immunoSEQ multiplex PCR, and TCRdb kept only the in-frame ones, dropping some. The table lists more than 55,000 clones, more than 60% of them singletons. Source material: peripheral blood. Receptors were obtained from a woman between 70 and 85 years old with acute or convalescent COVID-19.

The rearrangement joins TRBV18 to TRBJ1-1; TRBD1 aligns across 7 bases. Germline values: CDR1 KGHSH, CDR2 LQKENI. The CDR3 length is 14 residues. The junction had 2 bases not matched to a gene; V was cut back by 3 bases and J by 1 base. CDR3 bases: TGTGCCAGCTCACCGGGACAGAGGAACACTGAAGCTTTCTTT. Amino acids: CASSPGQRNTEAFF.

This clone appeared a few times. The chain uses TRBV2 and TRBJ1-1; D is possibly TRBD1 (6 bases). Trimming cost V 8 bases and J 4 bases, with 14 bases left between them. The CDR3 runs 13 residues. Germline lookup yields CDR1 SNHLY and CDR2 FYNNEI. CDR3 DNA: TGTGCCAGCGGTACAAGGGGGATCACTGAAGCTTTCTTT. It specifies CASGTRGITEAFF.

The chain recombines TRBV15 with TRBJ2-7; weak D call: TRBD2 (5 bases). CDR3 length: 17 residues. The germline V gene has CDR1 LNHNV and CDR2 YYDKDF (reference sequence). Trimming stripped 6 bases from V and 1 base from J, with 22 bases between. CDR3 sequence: CATRKILGSVPSYEQYV. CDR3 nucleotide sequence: TGTGCCACCAGGAAGATCCTTGGGAGCGTACCGTCCTACGAGCAGTACGTC.

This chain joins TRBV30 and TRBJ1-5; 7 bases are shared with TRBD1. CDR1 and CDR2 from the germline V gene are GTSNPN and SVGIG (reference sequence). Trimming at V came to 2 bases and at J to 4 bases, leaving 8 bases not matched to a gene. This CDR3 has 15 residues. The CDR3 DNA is TGTGCCTGGAGTTTTGGGACAGCCCAAAATCAGCCCCAGCATTTT. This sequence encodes CAWSFGTAQNQPQHF. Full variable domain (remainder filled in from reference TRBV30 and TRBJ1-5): SQTIHQWPATLVQPVGSPLSLECTVEGTSNPNLYWYRQAAGRGLQLLFYSVGIGQISSEVPQNLSASRPQDRQFILSSKKLLLSDSGFYLCAWSFGTAQNQPQHFGDGTRLSIL.

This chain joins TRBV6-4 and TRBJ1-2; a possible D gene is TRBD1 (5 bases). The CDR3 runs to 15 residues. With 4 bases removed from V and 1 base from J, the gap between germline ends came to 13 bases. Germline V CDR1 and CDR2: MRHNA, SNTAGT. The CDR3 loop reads CASSAKRGGNYGYTF. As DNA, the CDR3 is TGTGCCAGCAGTGCGAAGAGGGGAGGTAACTATGGCTACACCTTC.

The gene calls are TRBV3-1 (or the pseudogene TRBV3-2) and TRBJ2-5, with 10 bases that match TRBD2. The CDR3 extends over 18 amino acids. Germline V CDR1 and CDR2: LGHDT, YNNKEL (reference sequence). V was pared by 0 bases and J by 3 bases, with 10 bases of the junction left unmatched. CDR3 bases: TGTGCCAGCAGCCAAGATAGAATAGCGGGGGGCTCCGAAGAGACCCAGTACTTC. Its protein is CASSQDRIAGGSEETQYF.

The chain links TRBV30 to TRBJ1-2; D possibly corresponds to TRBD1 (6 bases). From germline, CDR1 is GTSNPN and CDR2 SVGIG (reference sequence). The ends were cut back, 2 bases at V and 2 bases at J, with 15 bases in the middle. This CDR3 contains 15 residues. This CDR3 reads CAWSPLRTVNYGYTF. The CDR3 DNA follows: TGTGCCTGGAGTCCCCTTAGGACAGTAAACTATGGCTACACCTTC.

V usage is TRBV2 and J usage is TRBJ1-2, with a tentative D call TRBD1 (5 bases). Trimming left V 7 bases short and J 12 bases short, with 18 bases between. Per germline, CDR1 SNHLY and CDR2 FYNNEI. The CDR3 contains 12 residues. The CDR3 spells CASTGGGSIDTF. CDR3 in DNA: TGTGCCAGCACCGGGGGGGGGTCGATTGACACCTTC.

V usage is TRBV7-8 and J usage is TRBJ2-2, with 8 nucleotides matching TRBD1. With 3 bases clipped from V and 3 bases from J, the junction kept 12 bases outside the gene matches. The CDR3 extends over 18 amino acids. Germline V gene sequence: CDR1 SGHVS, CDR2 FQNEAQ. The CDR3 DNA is TGTGCCAGCAGCTTCCCGGTGGGCAGGGGGCTGGACACCGGGGAGCTGTTTTTT. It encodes CASSFPVGRGLDTGELFF.

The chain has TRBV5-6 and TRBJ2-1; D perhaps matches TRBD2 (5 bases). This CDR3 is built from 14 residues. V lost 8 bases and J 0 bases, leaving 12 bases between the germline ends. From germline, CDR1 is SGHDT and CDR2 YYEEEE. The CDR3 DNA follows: TGTGCCAGTTCGGACTCTAGCTCCTACAATGAGCAGTTCTTC. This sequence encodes CASSDSSSYNEQFF.

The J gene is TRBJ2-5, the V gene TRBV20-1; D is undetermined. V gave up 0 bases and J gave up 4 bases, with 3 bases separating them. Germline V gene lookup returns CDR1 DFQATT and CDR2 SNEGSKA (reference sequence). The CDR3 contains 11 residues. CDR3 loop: CSAREAETQYF. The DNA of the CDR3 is TGCAGTGCTAGAGAGGCAGAGACCCAGTACTTC.

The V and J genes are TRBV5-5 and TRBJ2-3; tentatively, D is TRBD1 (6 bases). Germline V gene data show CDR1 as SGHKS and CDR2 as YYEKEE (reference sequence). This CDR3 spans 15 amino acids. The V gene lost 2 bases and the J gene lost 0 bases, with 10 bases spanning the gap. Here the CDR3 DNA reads TGTGCCAGCAGCTTACAGGGTCATAGCACAGATACGCAGTATTTT. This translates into CASSLQGHSTDTQYF.

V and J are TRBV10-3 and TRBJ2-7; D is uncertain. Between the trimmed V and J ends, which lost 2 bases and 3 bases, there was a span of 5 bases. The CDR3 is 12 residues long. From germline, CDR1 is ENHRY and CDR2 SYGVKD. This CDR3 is CAISETNYEQYV. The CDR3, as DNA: TGTGCCATCAGTGAGACAAACTACGAGCAGTACGTC.

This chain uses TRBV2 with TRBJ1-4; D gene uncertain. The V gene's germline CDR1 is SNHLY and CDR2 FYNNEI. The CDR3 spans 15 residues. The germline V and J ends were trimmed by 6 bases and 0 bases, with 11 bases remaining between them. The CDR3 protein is CASSLNSPTNEKLFF. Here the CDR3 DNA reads TGTGCCAGCAGCTTAAACAGCCCAACTAATGAAAAACTGTTTTTT.

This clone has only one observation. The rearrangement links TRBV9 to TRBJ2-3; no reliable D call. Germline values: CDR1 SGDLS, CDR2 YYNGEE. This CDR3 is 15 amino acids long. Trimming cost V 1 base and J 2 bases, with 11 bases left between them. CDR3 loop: CASSVTIANTDTQYF. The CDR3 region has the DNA TGTGCCAGCAGCGTAACGATTGCGAACACAGATACGCAGTATTTT.

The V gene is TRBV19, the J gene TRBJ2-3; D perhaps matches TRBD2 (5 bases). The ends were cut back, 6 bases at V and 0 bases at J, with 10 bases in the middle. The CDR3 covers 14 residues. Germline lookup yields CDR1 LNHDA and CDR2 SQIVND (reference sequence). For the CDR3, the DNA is TGTGCCAGTAGCCTAGCTCCCAGCACAGATACGCAGTATTTT. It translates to CASSLAPSTDTQYF.

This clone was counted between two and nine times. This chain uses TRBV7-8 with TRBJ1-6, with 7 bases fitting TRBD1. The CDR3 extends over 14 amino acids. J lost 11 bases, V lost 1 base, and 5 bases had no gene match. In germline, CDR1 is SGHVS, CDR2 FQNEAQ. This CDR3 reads CASSLEQTGTPLHF. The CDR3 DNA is TGTGCCAGCAGCTTAGAACAGACAGGGACACCCCTCCACTTT.

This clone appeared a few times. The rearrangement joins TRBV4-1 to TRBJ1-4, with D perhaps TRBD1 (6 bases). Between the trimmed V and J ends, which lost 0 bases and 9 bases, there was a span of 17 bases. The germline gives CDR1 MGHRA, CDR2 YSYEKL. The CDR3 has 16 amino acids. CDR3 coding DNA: TGCGCCAGCAGCCAAGATAAACAAGGGGGAGGGAAAAAACTGTTTTTT. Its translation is CASSQDKQGGGKKLFF.

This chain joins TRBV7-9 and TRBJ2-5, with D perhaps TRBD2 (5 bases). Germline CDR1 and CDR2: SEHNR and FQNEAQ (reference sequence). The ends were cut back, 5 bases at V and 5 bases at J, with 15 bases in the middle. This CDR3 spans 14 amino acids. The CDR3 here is CASSPGLTWETQYF. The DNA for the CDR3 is TGTGCCAGCAGCCCCGGACTGACATGGGAGACCCAGTACTTC. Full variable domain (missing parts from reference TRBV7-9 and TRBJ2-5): DTGVSQNPRHKITKRGQNVTFRCDPISEHNRLYWYRQTLGQGPEFLTYFQNEAQLEKSRLLSDRFSAERPKGSFSTLEIQRTEQGDSAMYLCASSPGLTWETQYFGPGTRLLVL.

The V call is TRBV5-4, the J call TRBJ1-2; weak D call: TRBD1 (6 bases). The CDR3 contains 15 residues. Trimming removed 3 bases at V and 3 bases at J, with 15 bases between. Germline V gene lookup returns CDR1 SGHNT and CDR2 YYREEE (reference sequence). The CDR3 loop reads CASSSSGRGDYGYTF. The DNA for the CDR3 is TGTGCCAGCAGCTCTTCAGGGAGGGGGGACTATGGCTACACCTTC. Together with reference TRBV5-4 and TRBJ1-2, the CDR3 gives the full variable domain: ETGVTQSPTHLIKTRGQQVTLRCSSQSGHNTVSWYQQALGQGPQFIFQYYREEENGRGNFPPRFSGLQFPNYSSELNVNALELDDSALYLCASSSSGRGDYGYTFGSGTRLTVV.

The CDR3 reads CTGRCEGGTEAFF. CDR3 DNA sequence: TGTACTGGTCGTTGCGAGGGAGGCACTGAAGCTTTCTTT. The V gene is TRBV21-1, the J gene TRBJ1-1. TRBV21-1 is assigned pseudogene status. This CDR3 region has 13 residues.

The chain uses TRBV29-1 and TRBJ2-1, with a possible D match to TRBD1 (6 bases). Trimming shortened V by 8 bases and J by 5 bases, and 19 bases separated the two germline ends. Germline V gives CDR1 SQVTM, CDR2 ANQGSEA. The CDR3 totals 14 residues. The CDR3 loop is CSTDTGPLNNEQFF. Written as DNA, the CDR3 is TGCAGCACCGATACAGGGCCCCTAAACAATGAGCAGTTCTTC.

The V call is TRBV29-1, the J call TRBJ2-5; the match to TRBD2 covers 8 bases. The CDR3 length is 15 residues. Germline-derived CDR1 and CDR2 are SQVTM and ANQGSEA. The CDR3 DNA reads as TGCAGGTACGACGGGGGGGGTATTCTCCAAGAGACCCAGTACTTC. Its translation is CRYDGGGILQETQYF.

CDR3 nucleotide sequence: TGTGCCCACCACCCCGGGACAGGGGTCTATGGCTACACCTTC. Translated, it gives CAHHPGTGVYGYTF. The chain employs TRBV6-5 and TRBJ1-2, with TRBD1 matching 10 bases. CDR1 is MNHEY and CDR2 is SVGAGI in the germline V gene. CDR3 length: 14 residues. V dropped 11 bases and J dropped 4; count of bases not matched to a gene: 10.

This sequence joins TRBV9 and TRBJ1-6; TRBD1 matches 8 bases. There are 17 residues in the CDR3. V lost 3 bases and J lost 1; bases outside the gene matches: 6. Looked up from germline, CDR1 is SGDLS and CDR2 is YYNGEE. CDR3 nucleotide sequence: TGTGCCAGCAGCGCAGGGGGCGCGGGGTCCTATAATTCACCCCTCCACTTT. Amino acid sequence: CASSAGGAGSYNSPLHF.

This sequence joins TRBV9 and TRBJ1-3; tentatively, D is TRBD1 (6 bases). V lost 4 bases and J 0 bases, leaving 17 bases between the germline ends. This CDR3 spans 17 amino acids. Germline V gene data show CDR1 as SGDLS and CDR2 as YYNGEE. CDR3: CASSPFLGAGSGNTIYF. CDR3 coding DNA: TGTGCCAGCAGCCCGTTCTTGGGGGCCGGCTCTGGAAACACCATATATTTT.

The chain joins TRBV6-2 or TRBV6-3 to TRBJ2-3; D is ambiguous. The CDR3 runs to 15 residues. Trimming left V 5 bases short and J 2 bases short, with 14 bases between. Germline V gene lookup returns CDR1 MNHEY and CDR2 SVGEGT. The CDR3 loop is CASSPLTGLTDTQYF. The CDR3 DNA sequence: TGTGCCAGCAGTCCCCTCACGGGTCTCACAGATACGCAGTATTTT.

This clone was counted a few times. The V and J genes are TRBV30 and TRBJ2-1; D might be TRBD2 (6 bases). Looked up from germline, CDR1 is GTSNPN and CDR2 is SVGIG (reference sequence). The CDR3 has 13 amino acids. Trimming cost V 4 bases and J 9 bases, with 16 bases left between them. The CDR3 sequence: CAWILPSDPEQFF. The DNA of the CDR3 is TGTGCCTGGATCCTTCCTAGCGACCCTGAGCAGTTCTTC.

CDR3 protein: CASSLTSRGHNEQFF. Here the CDR3 DNA reads TGTGCCAGCAGCTTAACGTCCAGGGGGCACAATGAGCAGTTCTTC. The chain carries TRBV7-3 and TRBJ2-1; 8 bases match TRBD1. The trim removed 0 bases at V and 5 bases at J, leaving 3 bases unmatched. This CDR3 has 15 amino acids. Germline values: CDR1 SGHTA, CDR2 FQGTGA.